The clone carrying this T cell receptor beta chain was seen more than once but under ten times. The length of the CDR3 is 12 residues. Between the trimmed V and J ends, which lost 7 bases and 3 bases, there was a span of 7 bases. TCRdb recomputed calls from the RT-PCR reads with MiXCR, one row per CDR3 protein. The sample contains some 540,000 distinct CDR3 sequences, around a quarter of which appear only once. This sample was taken from a study of response to subunit inactivated influenza vaccine. A further study also used this sample, focusing on T cells expressing NK-cell markers. That report adds: Synthesis of TCR beta cDNA relied on 5'RACE template switching carrying UMIs.

The material sequenced was CD4+ T cells sorted from PBMCs, taken roughly 13 days after vaccination. The origin of this receptor is a man aged 50-60 years who received an inactivated influenza vaccine. The chain carries TRBV12-3 or TRBV12-4 and TRBJ1-5, with unresolved D. The chain's CDR3 is CASTAPNQPQHF. CDR3 DNA: TGTGCCAGCACCGCTCCCAATCAGCCCCAGCATTTT.